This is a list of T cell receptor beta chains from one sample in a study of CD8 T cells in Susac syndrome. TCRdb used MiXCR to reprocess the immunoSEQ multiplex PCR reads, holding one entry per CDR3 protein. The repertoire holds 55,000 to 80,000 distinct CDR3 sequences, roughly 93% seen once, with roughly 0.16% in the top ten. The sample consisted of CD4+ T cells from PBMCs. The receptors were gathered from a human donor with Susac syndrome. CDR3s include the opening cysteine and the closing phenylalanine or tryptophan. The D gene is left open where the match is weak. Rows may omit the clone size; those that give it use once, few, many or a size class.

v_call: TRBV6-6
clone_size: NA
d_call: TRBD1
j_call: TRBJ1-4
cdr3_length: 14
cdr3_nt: TGTGCCAGCAGTCGACAGGGGGGAGGTGAAAAACTGTTTTTT
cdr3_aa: CASSRQGGGEKLFF

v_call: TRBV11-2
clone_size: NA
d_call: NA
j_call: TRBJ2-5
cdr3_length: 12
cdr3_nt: TGTGCCAGCAGCCGAGGCTCGAGGACCCAGTACTTC
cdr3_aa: CASSRGSRTQYF

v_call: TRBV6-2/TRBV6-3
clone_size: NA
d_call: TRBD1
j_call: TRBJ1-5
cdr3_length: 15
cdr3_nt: TGTGCCAGCAGTCCGCCGGGACAGGGGAATCAGCCCCAGCATTTT
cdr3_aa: CASSPPGQGNQPQHF

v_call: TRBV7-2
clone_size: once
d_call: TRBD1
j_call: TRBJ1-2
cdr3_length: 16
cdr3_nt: TGTGCCAGCAGCTTAGCGGGACAGGGGGCTAACTATGGCTACACCTTC
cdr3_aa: CASSLAGQGANYGYTF

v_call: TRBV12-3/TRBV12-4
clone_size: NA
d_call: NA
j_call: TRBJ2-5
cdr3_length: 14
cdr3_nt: TGTGCCAGCCGAAATGGTCGGGGCCAAGAGACCCAGTACTTC
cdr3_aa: CASRNGRGQETQYF

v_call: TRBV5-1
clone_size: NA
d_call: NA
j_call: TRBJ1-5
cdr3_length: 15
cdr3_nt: TGCGCCAGCAGCTCGGGTCTCGAGGGGAATCAGCCCCAGCATTTT
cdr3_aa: CASSSGLEGNQPQHF

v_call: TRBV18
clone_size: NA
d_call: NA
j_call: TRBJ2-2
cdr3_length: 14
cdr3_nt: TGTGCCAGCTCACCAGAGTATGGGACCGGGGAGCTGTTTTTT
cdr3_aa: CASSPEYGTGELFF

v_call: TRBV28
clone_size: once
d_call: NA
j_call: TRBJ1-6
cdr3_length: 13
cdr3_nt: TGTGCCAGCTGCCGTTGGGGGGTCGAACCCCTCCACTTT
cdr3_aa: CASCRWGVEPLHF

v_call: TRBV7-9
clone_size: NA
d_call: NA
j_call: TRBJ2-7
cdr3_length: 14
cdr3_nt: TGTGCCAGCAGCTTAAATATGGCCGGGGTCGAGCAGTACTTC
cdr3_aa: CASSLNMAGVEQYF

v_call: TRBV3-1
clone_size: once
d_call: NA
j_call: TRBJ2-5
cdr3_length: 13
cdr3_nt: TGTGCCAGCAGCTCAGGGGTCGAAGTGACCCAGTACTTC
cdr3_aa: CASSSGVEVTQYF

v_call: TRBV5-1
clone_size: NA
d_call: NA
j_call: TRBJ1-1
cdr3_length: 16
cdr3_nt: TGCGCCAGCATAACCTTTCCGGGACAACCGAACACTGAAGCTTTCTTT
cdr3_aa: CASITFPGQPNTEAFF

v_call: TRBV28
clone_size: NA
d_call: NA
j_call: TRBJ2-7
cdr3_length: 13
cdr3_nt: TGTGCCAGCCGGGACACCCTTTCCTACGAGCAGTACTTC
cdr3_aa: CASRDTLSYEQYF

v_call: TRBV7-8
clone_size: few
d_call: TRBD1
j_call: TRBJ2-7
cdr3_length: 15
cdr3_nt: TGTGCCAGCAGCTTGGACAGGTCCTACTCCTACGAGCAGTACTTC
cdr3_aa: CASSLDRSYSYEQYF

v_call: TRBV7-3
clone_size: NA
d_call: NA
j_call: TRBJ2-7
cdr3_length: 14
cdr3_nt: TGTGCCAGCAGCTTAGGGGGGAACTCCTACGAGCAGTACTTC
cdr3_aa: CASSLGGNSYEQYF

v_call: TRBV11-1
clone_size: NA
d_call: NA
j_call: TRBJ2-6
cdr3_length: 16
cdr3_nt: TGTGCCAGCAGCCCCGGCGCGAGGTCTGGGGCCAACGTCCTGACTTTC
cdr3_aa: CASSPGARSGANVLTF

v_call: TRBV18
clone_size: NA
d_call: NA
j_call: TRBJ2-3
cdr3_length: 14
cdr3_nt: TGTGCCAGCTCACCTACAGCTAGCACAGATACGCAGTATTTT
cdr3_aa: CASSPTASTDTQYF

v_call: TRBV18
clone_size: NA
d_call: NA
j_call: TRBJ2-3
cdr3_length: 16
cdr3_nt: TGTGCCAGCTCACCGCGGGGACAGAGCACCACAGATACGCAGTATTTT
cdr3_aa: CASSPRGQSTTDTQYF

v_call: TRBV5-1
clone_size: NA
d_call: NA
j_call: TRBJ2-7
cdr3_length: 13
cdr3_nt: TGCGCCAGCAGCTTGGCCGGAAAGTACGAGCAGTACTTC
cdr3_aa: CASSLAGKYEQYF

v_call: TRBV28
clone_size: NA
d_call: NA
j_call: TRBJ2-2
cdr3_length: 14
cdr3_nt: TGTGCCAGCAGTCCGTATTCGAACACCGGGGAGCTGTTTTTT
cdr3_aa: CASSPYSNTGELFF

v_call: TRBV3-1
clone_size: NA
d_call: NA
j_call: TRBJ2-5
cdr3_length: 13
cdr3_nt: TGTGCCAGCAGCCAGGAGTACCAAGAGACCCAGTACTTC
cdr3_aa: CASSQEYQETQYF

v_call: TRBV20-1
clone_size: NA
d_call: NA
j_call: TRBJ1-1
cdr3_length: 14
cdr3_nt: TGCAGTGCTAGAGATCTCCAGGGGAACACTGAAGCTTTCTTT
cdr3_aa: CSARDLQGNTEAFF

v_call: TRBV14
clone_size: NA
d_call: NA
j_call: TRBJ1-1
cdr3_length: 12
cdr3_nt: TGTGCCAGCAGCCAAGTCCGACAGTGGGCTTTCTTT
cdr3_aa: CASSQVRQWAFF

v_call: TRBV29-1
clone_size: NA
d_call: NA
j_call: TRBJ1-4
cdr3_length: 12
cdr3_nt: TGCAGCGTTGGGGGGTCTAATGAAAAACTGTTTTTT
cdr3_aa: CSVGGSNEKLFF

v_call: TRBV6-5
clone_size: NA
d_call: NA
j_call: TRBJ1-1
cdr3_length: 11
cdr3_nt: TGTGCCAGCAAAAGCGCGGGTGAAGCTTTCTTT
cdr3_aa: CASKSAGEAFF

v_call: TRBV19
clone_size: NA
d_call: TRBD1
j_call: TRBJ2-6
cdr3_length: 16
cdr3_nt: TGTGCCACCGGGGGACAGGGGATCTCTGGGGCCAACGTCCTGACTTTC
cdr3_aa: CATGGQGISGANVLTF

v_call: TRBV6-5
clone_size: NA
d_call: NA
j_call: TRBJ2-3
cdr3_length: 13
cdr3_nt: TGTGCCAGCAGTTACCGGGACACCAAGAGGCAGTATTTT
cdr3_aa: CASSYRDTKRQYF